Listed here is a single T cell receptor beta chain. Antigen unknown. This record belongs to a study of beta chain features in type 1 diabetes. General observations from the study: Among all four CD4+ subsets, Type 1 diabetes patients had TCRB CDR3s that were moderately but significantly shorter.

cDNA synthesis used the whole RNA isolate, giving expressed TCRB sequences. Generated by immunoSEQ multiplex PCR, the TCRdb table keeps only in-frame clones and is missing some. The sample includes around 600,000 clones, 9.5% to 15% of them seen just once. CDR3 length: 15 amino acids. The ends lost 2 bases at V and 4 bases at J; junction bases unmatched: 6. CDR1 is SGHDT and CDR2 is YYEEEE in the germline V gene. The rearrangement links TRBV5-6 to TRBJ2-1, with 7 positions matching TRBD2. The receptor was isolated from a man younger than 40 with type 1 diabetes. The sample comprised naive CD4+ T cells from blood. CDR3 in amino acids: CASSFPGLLYNEQFF. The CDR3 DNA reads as TGTGCCAGCAGCTTCCCGGGACTACTATACAATGAGCAGTTCTTC.